Given below is one T cell receptor beta chain in context. This clonotype was observed a few times. The target of this receptor is not known. There are no base qualities to consult, and no much larger clone falls within one base. TCR cDNA was synthesized by 5'RACE template switching, through which a universal primer site and unique molecular identifiers were introduced. Priming of cDNA synthesis was performed from both the TCR alpha and TCR beta constant segments. Library amplification involved two PCR steps, and the second step added sample barcodes and sequencing adapters. Sequencing of the libraries was done on either Illumina HiSeq 2500 (2x100 bp) or NovaSeq (2x150 bp). Processing in the source paper ran as follows. MIGEC was used to demultiplex reads and collapse the reads into UMI consensus sequences, and MiXCR was used for V(D)J alignment. Vaccine-responding clonotypes were defined with edgeR using replicate PBMC samples, requiring FDR below 0.01 and a log2 fold change above 5 up to day 15. Each bulk clonotype was labeled CD4 or CD8 based on which sequenced repertoire, CD4 or CD8, contained the clonotype at higher abundance. Using fastp at Q25 and MiXCR, TCRdb reprocessed the public reads and kept productive beta chains. Rows are unified per CDR3 protein, each entry keeping the most common DNA and genes. The V and J calls come from TCRdb's annotation, not from the publication. A total of approximately 580,000 distinct CDR3 sequences appear in this sample, 17% of them only once. The top ten constitute roughly 17% of the sample.

This specimen's treatment or condition label, per the study, means: live attenuated yellow fever vaccine strain. At each blood-draw timepoint, two biological replicates of bulk PBMCs were obtained. PBMCs were isolated from peripheral blood using a standard Ficoll-Paque protocol. TriZol was used to extract RNA from bulk PBMCs, from CD4 and CD8 fractions, and from dextramer-positive and dextramer-negative fractions. The data originate from a study of T cells after yellow fever vaccination (dated by TCRdb to about 2019). Regarding the complete study: The SMART-Seq v4 Ultra Low Input RNA kit was used to prepare libraries from fractions with low cell numbers. To track T-cell clones before and after primary and booster YFV17D yellow fever vaccination, bulk TCR alpha and beta repertoires were sequenced longitudinally. Two healthy male donors made up the cohort, one aged 18 to 29 years and the other aged 30 to 40 years. Blood samples were taken at several timepoints before and after primary and secondary immunization, and bulk PBMC replicates and cell subsets were isolated. Overall results and qualifications from the work: Because abundant contaminating clonotypes from the bulk population could be contained in FACS-sorted repertoires, computational filtering was required. A small fraction of clonotypes appeared in both the CD4 and CD8 compartments, likely as a result of convergent recombination. The study included only two donors, which limits how far the findings can be generalized. Most clones expanded after primary vaccination were re-detected after the booster (about 96% of CD4 and roughly 87% of CD8), suggesting broad memory maintenance. The secondary T-cell response was found to be weaker but faster than the primary response, with a peak reached on day 5 rather than on day 15.

Here V drops 8 bases and J drops 4 bases, and the junction holds 6 bases not matched to any gene. The CDR3, from cysteine to phenylalanine, totals 13 residues. Only CDR3 DNA is held: 39 bases, read in frame from base 1. CDR1 and CDR2, looked up from the germline V gene, are MNHNS and SASEGT. Source: PBMCs, taken around 5 days after the first yellow fever vaccination. The chain was built from TRBV6-1 and TRBJ1-2; 8 bases in the junction line up with TRBD1. This clonotype was obtained from a man younger than 35 who received the YFV17D yellow fever vaccine. The bases are TGTGCCAGCGATGTCGGGACAGGCTATGGCTACACCTTC. Its coded protein is CASDVGTGYGYTF.